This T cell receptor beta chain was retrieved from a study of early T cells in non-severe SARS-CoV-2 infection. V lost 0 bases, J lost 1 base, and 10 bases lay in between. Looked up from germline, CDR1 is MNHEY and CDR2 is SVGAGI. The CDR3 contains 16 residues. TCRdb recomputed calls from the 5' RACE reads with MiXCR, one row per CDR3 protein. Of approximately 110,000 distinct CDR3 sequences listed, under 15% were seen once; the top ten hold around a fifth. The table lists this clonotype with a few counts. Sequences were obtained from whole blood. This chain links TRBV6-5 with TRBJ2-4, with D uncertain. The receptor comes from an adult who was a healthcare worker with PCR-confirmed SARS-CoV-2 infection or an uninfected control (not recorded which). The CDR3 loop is CASSYSAVLAKNIQYF. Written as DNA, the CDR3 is TGTGCCAGCAGTTACTCGGCGGTCCTGGCCAAAAACATTCAGTACTTC.